Shown below are 20 T cell receptor beta chains from a single sample sequenced in a study of technical replicates of blood from a few donors. Sequencing used immunoSEQ multiplex PCR; TCRdb keeps in-frame clones, though not all of them. This table holds tens of thousands of clones, 75% to 95% found once. Sequencing was performed on PBMCs. These receptor sequences come from a human donor in good health. Some clones in this sample may be carry-over from other donors' samples.

The J gene is TRBJ2-3, the V gene TRBV7-3; a possible D gene is TRBD2 (6 bases). The CDR3 spans 14 residues. Germline CDR1 and CDR2: SGHTA and FQGTGA. With 5 bases removed from V and 2 bases from J, the gap between germline ends came to 11 bases. The CDR3 DNA sequence: TGTGCCAGCAGCCGCGGACTAATCACAGATACGCAGTATTTT. Protein product: CASSRGLITDTQYF.

The chain couples TRBV6-5 to TRBJ1-1; D remains unclear. Trimming took 6 bases from V and 6 from J, leaving 11 bases between them. The CDR3 runs to 12 residues. Germline lookup yields CDR1 MNHEY and CDR2 SVGAGI. The CDR3 sequence is CASRARGSEAFF. CDR3 bases: TGTGCCAGCAGGGCCCGAGGGTCTGAAGCTTTCTTT.

This chain links TRBV7-2 with TRBJ2-7, with TRBD1 matching 7 bases. The trim removed 5 bases at V and 9 bases at J, leaving 13 bases unmatched. The V gene's germline CDR1 is SGHTA and CDR2 FQGNSA. CDR3 length: 14 amino acids. The CDR3 bases are TGTGCCAGCAGCCAAGAGAGGGCAGGGGGTAGGCAGTACTTC. Translation: CASSQERAGGRQYF.

The gene calls are TRBV6-5 and TRBJ1-1; 9 bases are a match to TRBD1. The CDR3 contains 14 residues. CDR1 is MNHEY and CDR2 is SVGAGI in the germline V gene. V lost 4 bases to trimming and J lost 4 bases; unmatched junction nucleotides: 4. CDR3: CASSFGGQGTEAFF. CDR3 coding DNA: TGTGCCAGCAGTTTCGGGGGACAGGGCACTGAAGCTTTCTTT.

This clone was observed once. The chain links TRBV11-1 to TRBJ2-3; the D gene is possibly TRBD2 (7 bases). The CDR3 extends over 16 amino acids. V shed 0 bases and J shed 0 bases, with 10 bases lying between them. CDR1 is SGHAT, CDR2 FQDESV, per germline (reference sequence). CDR3: CASSLARGASTDTQYF. CDR3 bases: TGTGCCAGCAGCTTAGCACGGGGGGCTAGCACAGATACGCAGTATTTT.

The J gene is TRBJ1-6, the V gene TRBV7-3; D possibly corresponds to TRBD1 (5 bases). V was pared by 6 bases and J by 8 bases, with 11 bases between. CDR1 SGHTA and CDR2 FQGTGA come from the germline V gene. The CDR3 loop spans 13 amino acids. The CDR3 DNA reads as TGTGCCAGCAGGGGGGGATTGGATTCACCCCTCCACTTT. Protein sequence: CASRGGLDSPLHF.

V and J are TRBV19 and TRBJ2-7; D might be TRBD2 (6 bases). The CDR3 length is 16 residues. CDR1 is LNHDA, CDR2 SQIVND, per germline (reference sequence). Trimming pared 3 bases from V and 2 bases from J, leaving 17 bases between. The DNA of the CDR3 is TGTGCCAGTAGTATCTCAGCGGGCGCCAAGACCTACGAGCAGTACTTC. Translation gives CASSISAGAKTYEQYF.

The V gene is TRBV6-1, the J gene TRBJ1-2; 7 nucleotides line up with TRBD1. The germline CDR1 and CDR2 sequences are MNHNS and SASEGT. V shed 2 bases, J shed 2 bases, and the junction held 5 bases outside the gene matches. The CDR3 runs 15 residues. Here the CDR3 DNA reads TGTGCCAGCAGTGAATGGACAGGCCCAAACTATGGCTACACCTTC. It encodes CASSEWTGPNYGYTF.

This chain connects TRBV2 to TRBJ2-4; 9 nucleotides agree with TRBD1. Trimming cost V 8 bases and J 10 bases; bases outside gene matches: 6. CDR3 length: 12 amino acids. Per the germline V gene, CDR1 is SNHLY and CDR2 is FYNNEI. The CDR3 sequence: CASLPGQGIQYF. In DNA form, the CDR3 reads TGTGCCAGCCTCCCCGGACAGGGGATTCAGTACTTC. The full variable domain, completed using reference TRBV2 and TRBJ2-4, is EPEVTQTPSHQVTQMGQEVILRCVPISNHLYFYWYRQILGQKVEFLVSFYNNEISEKSEIFDDQFSVERPDGSNFTLKIRSTKLEDSAMYFCASLPGQGIQYFGAGTRLSVL.

This chain joins TRBV5-6 and TRBJ1-2; D is unclear. Germline lookup yields CDR1 SGHDT and CDR2 YYEEEE. The CDR3 spans 14 residues. Trimming shortened V by 4 bases and J by 1 base, and 11 bases separated the two germline ends. The CDR3 coding sequence is TGTGCCAGCAGCCTGGAAGCTCTTAACTATGGCTACACCTTC. This sequence encodes CASSLEALNYGYTF.

The rearrangement links TRBV4-3 to TRBJ1-6; a possible D gene is TRBD1 (6 bases). The CDR3 sequence is 15 residues long. Trimming took 3 bases from V and 7 from J, leaving 13 bases between them. Looked up from germline, CDR1 is LGHNA and CDR2 is YSLEER. CDR3 residues: CASSQAEGDNSPLHF. For the CDR3, the DNA is TGCGCCAGCAGCCAGGCCGAGGGGGACAATTCACCCCTCCACTTT.

The rearrangement uses TRBV5-4 and TRBJ2-1; 10 nucleotides agree with TRBD1. The CDR3 consists of 14 residues. Germline loops: CDR1 SGHNT, CDR2 YYREEE (reference sequence). Trimming removed 3 bases from V and 10 bases from J; junction bases left unmatched: 7. CDR3 coding DNA: TGTGCCAGCAGCTCCCGGGACAGGGGATCGGAGCAGTTCTTC. Translated, it gives CASSSRDRGSEQFF.

The chain employs TRBV27 and TRBJ2-5; 8 nucleotides match TRBD2. The CDR3 sequence is 14 residues long. Germline trimming cut 8 bases from V and 4 bases from J; bases unmatched to any gene: 9. The germline gives CDR1 MNHEY, CDR2 SMNVEV (reference sequence). The CDR3 DNA is TGTGCCAGCTCCCCCGGCGGGGGGATAGAGACCCAGTACTTC. Encoded protein: CASSPGGGIETQYF.

V is TRBV6-4 and J is TRBJ1-1; D uncertain. V was cut by 7 bases and J by 8 bases, with 20 bases left in between. CDR1 MRHNA and CDR2 SNTAGT come from the germline V gene. This CDR3 has 14 residues. The DNA of the CDR3 is TGTGCCAGCACCTTCCCGGCCAGAGGAAGGGAAGCTTTCTTT. Its translation is CASTFPARGREAFF.

This chain uses TRBV18 with TRBJ2-5; possible D gene TRBD2, 5 bases. In germline, CDR1 is KGHSH, CDR2 LQKENI. CDR3 length equals 14 residues. The V gene lost 2 bases and the J gene lost 0 bases, with 7 bases spanning the gap. The CDR3 DNA reads as TGTGCCAGCTCACCAAGAGGGAACCAAGAGACCCAGTACTTC. Amino acid sequence: CASSPRGNQETQYF. Supplemented by reference TRBV18 and TRBJ2-5, the full variable domain reads NAGVMQNPRHLVRRRGQEARLRCSPMKGHSHVYWYRQLPEEGLKFMVYLQKENIIDESGMPKERFSAEFPKEGPSILRIQQVVRGDSAAYFCASSPRGNQETQYFGPGTRLLVL.

This clone appeared once. The rearrangement joins TRBV5-1 to TRBJ2-1; TRBD2 matches at 14 bases. This CDR3 has 19 residues. Germline V gene lookup returns CDR1 SGHRS and CDR2 YFSETQ. V lost 3 bases and J lost 0; bases outside the gene matches: 8. The CDR3 sequence: CASSSGTSGGPVSYNEQFF. DNA for the CDR3: TGCGCCAGCAGCTCCGGGACTAGCGGGGGTCCCGTCTCCTACAATGAGCAGTTCTTC.

The V gene is TRBV11-2, the J gene TRBJ1-1; D not certain. V lost 2 bases, J lost 0 bases, and 4 bases lay in between. CDR1 and CDR2 from the germline V gene are SGHAT and FQNNGV. The CDR3 consists of 13 residues. The CDR3 reads CASSLHMNTEAFF. The CDR3 coding sequence is TGTGCCAGCAGCTTACACATGAACACTGAAGCTTTCTTT. Full variable domain (rest looked up from reference TRBV11-2 and TRBJ1-1): EAGVAQSPRYKIIEKRQSVAFWCNPISGHATLYWYQQILGQGPKLLIQFQNNGVVDDSQLPKDRFSAERLKGVDSTLKIQPAKLEDSAVYLCASSLHMNTEAFFGQGTRLTVV.

The chain links TRBV5-4 to TRBJ2-1, with TRBD2 matching over 13 bases. The V segment lost 5 bases and the J segment 7 bases; nucleotides outside the gene matches: 12. Germline V CDR1 and CDR2: SGHNT, YYREEE (reference sequence). This CDR3 spans 17 amino acids. The CDR3 DNA reads TGTGCCAGCAGAAACCCCCGTGGACTAGCGGGAGAGAATGAGCAGTTCTTC. Protein product: CASRNPRGLAGENEQFF.

The chain recombines TRBV19 with TRBJ2-7; TRBD1 matches at 10 bases. The V segment lost 6 bases and the J segment 0 bases; nucleotides outside the gene matches: 5. The CDR3 extends over 15 amino acids. Germline CDR1 LNHDA, CDR2 SQIVND (reference sequence). For the CDR3, the DNA is TGTGCCAGTAGGGACAGGGGGTCATTCTCCTACGAGCAGTACTTC. Its protein product is CASRDRGSFSYEQYF.

This clone was seen a handful of times. The V and J genes are TRBV18 and TRBJ1-5; TRBD1 matches at 7 bases. The ends lost 1 base at V and 1 base at J; junction bases unmatched: 1. Germline assignment: CDR1 KGHSH and CDR2 LQKENI. The CDR3 runs to 15 residues. The CDR3 sequence is CASSPQGASNQPQHF. The CDR3 coding sequence is TGTGCCAGCTCACCACAGGGGGCGAGCAATCAGCCCCAGCATTTT.